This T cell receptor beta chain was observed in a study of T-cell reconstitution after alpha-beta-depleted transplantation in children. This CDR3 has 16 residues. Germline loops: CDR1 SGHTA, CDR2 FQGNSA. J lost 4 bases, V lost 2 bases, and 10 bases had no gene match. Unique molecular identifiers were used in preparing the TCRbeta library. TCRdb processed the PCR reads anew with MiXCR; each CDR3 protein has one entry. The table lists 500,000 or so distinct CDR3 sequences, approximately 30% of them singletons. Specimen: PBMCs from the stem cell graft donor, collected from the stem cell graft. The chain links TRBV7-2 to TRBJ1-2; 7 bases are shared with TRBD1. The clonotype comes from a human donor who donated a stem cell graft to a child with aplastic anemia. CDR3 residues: CASSLRGGSSAYGYTF. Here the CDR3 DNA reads TGTGCCAGCAGCTTAAGAGGGGGCTCGTCCGCCTATGGCTACACCTTC.